Given below is one T cell receptor (beta chain) in context. The antigen is undetermined. Naive CD8 populations comprised CD45RO-negative cells positively selected for CCR7, excluding terminally differentiated effector memory CD45RA+ cells. This sample is drawn from a study of shared clonotypes between healthy human individuals. Study details: The study used three CD4 naive, three CD4 memory, two CD8 naive and one CD8 memory plate per donor. Regarding the study as a whole: Relative to memory subsets, naive subsets generally showed larger estimated richness.

This table comes from immunoSEQ multiplex PCR, and its TCRdb copy is limited to in-frame clones, with some not included. The sample has about 2 million clones; approximately 95% are singletons. The TCR comes from a man between 18 and 35 years old in good health. Specimen: naive CD8+ T cells sorted from blood.

The CDR3 reads CASRMAGDNEKLFF. The CDR3 DNA is TGTGCCAGCAGGATGGCAGGGGATAATGAAAAACTGTTTTTT. The genes are TRBV6-4 and TRBJ1-4; possibly TRBD1 for D (6 bases). This CDR3 contains 14 residues. Trimming shortened V by 6 bases and J by 4 bases, and 12 bases separated the two germline ends. CDR1 and CDR2 from the germline V gene are MRHNA and SNTAGT.